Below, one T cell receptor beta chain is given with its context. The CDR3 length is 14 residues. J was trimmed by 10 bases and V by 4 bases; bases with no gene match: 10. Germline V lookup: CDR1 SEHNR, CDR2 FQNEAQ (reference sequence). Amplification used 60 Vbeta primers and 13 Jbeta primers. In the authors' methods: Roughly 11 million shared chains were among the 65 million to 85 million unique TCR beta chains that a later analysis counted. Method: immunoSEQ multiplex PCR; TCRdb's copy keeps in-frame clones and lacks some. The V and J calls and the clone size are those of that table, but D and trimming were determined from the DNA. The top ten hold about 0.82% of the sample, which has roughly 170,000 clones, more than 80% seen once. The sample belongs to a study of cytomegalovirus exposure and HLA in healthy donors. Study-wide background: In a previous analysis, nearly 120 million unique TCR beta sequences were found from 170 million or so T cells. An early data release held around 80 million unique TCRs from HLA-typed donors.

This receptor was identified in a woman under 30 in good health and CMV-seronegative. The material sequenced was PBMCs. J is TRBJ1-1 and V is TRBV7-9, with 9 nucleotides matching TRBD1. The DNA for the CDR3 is TGTGCCAGCAGCTCCGACAGGGGGTCATATGGAGCTTTCTTT. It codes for CASSSDRGSYGAFF.